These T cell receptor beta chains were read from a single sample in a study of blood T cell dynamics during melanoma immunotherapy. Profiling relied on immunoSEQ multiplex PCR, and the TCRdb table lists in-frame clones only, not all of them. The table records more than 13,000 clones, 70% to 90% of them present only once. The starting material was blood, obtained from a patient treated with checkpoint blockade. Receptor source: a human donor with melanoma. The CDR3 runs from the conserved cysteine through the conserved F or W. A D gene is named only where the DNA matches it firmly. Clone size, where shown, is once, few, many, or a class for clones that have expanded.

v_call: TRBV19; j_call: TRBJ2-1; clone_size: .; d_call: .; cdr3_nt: TGTGCCAGTAGTGCTTTCGGGGGTGAGCAGTTCTTC; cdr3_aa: CASSAFGGEQFF
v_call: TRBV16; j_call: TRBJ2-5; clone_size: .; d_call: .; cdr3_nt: TGTGCCAGCAGCCAAAACAGGGAGACCCAGTACTTC; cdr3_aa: CASSQNRETQYF
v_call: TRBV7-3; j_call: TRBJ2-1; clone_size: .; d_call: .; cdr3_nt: TGTGCCAGCAGCTACGGGCAGGTGGGGGTTCATGAGCAGTTCTTC; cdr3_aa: CASSYGQVGVHEQFF
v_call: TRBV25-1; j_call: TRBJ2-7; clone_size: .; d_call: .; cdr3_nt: TGTGCCGCCGCGGGGACTGGCGAGCAGTACTTC; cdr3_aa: CAAAGTGEQYF
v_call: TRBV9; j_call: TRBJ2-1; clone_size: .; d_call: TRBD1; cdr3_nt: TGTGCCAGCAGCCCACGACAGGGGCTTGGACATGAGCAGTTCTTC; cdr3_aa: CASSPRQGLGHEQFF
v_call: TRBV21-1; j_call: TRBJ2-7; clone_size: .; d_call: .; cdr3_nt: TGTGCCAGCAGCAAACAGGGGGGCGGGACTAGCAACGAGCAGTACTTC; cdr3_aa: CASSKQGGGTSNEQYF
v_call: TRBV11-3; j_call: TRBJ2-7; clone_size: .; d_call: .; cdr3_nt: TGTGCCAGCAGCTTAGAGGCGGGACGAAGTTACGAGCAGTACTTC; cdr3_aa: CASSLEAGRSYEQYF
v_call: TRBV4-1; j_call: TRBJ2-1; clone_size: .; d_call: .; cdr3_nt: TGCGCCAGCAGCCAGTTAATCGGCCCTCTAAATGAGCAGTTCTTC; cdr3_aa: CASSQLIGPLNEQFF
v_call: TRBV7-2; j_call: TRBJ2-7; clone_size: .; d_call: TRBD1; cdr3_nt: TGTGCCAGCAGCTTTGGGACAGGGGGCCCCCTGGAGCAGTACTTC; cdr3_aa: CASSFGTGGPLEQYF
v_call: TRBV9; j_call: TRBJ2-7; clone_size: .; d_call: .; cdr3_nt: TGTGCCAGCAGCGTAGTAAGGGCCGCCCAGAACGAGCAGTACTTC; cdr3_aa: CASSVVRAAQNEQYF
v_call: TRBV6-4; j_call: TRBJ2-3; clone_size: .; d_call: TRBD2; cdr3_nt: TGTGCCAGCAGTGAGGGACTAGCGCCAGATACGCAGTATTTT; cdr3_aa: CASSEGLAPDTQYF
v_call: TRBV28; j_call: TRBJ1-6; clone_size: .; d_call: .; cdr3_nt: TGTGCCAGCATAAATTACAGCTCGAGGGGTTCACCCCTCCACTTT; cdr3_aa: CASINYSSRGSPLHF
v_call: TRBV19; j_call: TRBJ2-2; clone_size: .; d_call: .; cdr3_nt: TGTGCCAGTAGTATAGTGTATAACGGGGAGCTGTTTTTT; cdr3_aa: CASSIVYNGELFF
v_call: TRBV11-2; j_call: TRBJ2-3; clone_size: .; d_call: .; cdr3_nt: TGTGCCAGCAGCTTTTACATCGGCACAGATACGCAGTATTTT; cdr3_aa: CASSFYIGTDTQYF
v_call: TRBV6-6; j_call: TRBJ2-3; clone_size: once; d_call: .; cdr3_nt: TGTGCCAGCAGTTACCGTCGATCTTTGGGCACAGATACGCAGTATTTT; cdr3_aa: CASSYRRSLGTDTQYF
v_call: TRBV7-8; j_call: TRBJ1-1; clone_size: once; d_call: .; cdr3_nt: TGTGCCAGCAGCGAACAGGGTGGCACTGAAGCTTTCTTT; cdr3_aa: CASSEQGGTEAFF
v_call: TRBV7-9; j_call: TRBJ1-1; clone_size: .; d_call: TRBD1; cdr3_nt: TGTGCCAGCAGCCTAGCCGGGACAGGGGCATTGACTGAAGCTTTCTTT; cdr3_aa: CASSLAGTGALTEAFF
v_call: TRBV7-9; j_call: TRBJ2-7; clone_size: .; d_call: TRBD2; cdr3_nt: TGTGCCAGCAGCTCCGCTAGCGGGATTCATGAGTACTTC; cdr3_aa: CASSSASGIHEYF
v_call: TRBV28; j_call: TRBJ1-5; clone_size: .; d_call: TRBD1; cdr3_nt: TGTGCCAGCAGTTCCTTCCGGGGGACAGGGAATAGTCAGCCCCAGCATTTT; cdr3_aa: CASSSFRGTGNSQPQHF
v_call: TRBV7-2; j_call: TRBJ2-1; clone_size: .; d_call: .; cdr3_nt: TGTGCCAGCAGCGAAGGCCCAGCGAGTGGCAATGAGCAGTTCTTC; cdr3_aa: CASSEGPASGNEQFF
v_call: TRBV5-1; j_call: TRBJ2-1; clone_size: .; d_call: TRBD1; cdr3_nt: TGCGCCAGCAGTTTCGGACAGGACTCCTACAATGAGCAGTTCTTC; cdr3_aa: CASSFGQDSYNEQFF
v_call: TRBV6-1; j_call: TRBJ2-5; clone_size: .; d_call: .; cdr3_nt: TGTGCCAGCAGTTCGACAGCGCAAGAGACCCAGTACTTC; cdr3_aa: CASSSTAQETQYF
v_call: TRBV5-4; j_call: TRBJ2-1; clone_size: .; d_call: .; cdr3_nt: TGTGCCAGCAGCTTGGTTGGCGGACTGAACAATGAGCAGTTCTTC; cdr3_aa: CASSLVGGLNNEQFF
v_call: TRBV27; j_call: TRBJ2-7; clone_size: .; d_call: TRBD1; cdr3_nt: TGTGCCAGCAGGAGACAGGGGGCGGGAGAGCAGTACTTC; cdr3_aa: CASRRQGAGEQYF
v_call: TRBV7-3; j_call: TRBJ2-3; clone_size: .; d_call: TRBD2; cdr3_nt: TGTGCCGGCACGTCGGGAGGCGCAGATACGCAGTATTTT; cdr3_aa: CAGTSGGADTQYF
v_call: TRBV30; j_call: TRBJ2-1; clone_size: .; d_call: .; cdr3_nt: TGTGCCTGGACCAAGACGAATGAGCAGTTCTTC; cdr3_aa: CAWTKTNEQFF
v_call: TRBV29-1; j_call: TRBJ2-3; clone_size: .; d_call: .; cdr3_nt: TGCAGCGTTGGTCAGGGCACAGATACGCAGTATTTT; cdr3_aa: CSVGQGTDTQYF
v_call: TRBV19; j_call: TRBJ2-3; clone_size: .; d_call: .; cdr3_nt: TGTGCCAGTAGTATCCTGACCGCCACAGATACGCAGTATTTT; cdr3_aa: CASSILTATDTQYF
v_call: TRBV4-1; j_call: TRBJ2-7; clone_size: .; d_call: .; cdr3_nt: TGCGCCAGCAGCCAAGATCCCGTGTCCTACGAGCAGTACTTC; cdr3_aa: CASSQDPVSYEQYF
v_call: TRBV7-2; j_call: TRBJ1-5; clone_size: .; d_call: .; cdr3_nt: TGTGCCAGCAGCTTAGCGCCGGCTGTGGGGGATCAGCCCCAGCATTTT; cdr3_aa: CASSLAPAVGDQPQHF
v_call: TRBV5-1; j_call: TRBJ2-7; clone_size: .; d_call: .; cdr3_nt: TGCGCCAGCACCCTAACCTCATACGGGGGCTCCTACGAGCAGTACTTC; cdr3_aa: CASTLTSYGGSYEQYF
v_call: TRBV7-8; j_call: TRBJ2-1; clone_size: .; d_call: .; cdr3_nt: TGTGCCAGCAGCTTAGCGGGAGGAGGGGCCCACAATGAGCAGTTCTTC; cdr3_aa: CASSLAGGGAHNEQFF
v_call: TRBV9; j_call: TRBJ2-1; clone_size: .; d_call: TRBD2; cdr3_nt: TGTGCCAGCAGCGTATGGACTAGCGAGTACAATGAGCAGTTCTTC; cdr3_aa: CASSVWTSEYNEQFF
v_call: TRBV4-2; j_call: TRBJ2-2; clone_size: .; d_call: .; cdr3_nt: TGTGCCAGCAGCCAAGATTTTAAGGCAGCCAACACCGGGGAGCTGTTTTTT; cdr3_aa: CASSQDFKAANTGELFF
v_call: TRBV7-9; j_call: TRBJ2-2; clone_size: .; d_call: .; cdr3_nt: TGTGCCAGCAATGACGGGGTGGGGGACACCGGGGAGCTGTTTTTT; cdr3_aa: CASNDGVGDTGELFF
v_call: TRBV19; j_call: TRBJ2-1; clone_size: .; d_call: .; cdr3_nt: TGTGCCAGTAGTAACATTGGGGCCATGGTCCATGAGCAGTTCTTC; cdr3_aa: CASSNIGAMVHEQFF
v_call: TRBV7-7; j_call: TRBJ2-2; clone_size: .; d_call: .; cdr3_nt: TGTGCTAGCAGCTTAGGGGAGCGTGGGGAGCTGTTTTTT; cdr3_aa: CASSLGERGELFF
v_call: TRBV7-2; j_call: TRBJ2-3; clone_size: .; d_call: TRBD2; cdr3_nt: TGTGCCAGCAGCCAAGATTCGGAGCGGGGGAGCACAGATACGCAGTATTTT; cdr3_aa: CASSQDSERGSTDTQYF
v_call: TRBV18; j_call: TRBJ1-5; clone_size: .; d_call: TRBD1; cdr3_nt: TGTGCCAGCTCACCCACAGGGGAAGTTGGCAATCAGCCCCAGCATTTT; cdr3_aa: CASSPTGEVGNQPQHF
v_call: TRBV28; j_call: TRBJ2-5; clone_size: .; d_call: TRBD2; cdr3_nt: TGTGCCAGCAGTCGCAGGACTAGCGGGAGGGAGACCCAGTACTTC; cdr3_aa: CASSRRTSGRETQYF
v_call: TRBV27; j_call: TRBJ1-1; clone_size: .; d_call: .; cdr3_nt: TGTGCCAGCAGTTTATATGGAGTGAACACTGAAGCTTTCTTT; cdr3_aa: CASSLYGVNTEAFF
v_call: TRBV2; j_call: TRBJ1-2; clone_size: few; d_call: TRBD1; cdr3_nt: TGTGCCAGCAGCGGGGACAGGGGTGATGGCTACACCTTC; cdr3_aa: CASSGDRGDGYTF
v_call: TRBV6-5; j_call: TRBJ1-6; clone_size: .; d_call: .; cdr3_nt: TGTGCCAGCAGTTCCGGGACCAATACTAATTCACCCCTCCACTTT; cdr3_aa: CASSSGTNTNSPLHF
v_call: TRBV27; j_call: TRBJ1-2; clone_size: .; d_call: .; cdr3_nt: TGTGCCAGCAGTACAGGGAACTATGGCTACACCTTC; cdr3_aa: CASSTGNYGYTF
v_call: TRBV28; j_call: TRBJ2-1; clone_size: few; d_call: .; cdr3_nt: TGTGCCAGCAGTTTTTCGCCGGGACTCTCTTTGACCTACTCCTACAATGAGCAGTTCTTC; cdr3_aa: CASSFSPGLSLTYSYNEQFF
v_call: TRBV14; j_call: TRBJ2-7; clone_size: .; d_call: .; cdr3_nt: TGTGCCAGCAGCCCGACAAACCCCTACGAGCAGTACTTC; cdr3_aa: CASSPTNPYEQYF
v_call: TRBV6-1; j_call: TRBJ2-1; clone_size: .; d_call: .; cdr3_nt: TGTGCCAGCAGAGAGCGTTACAATGAGCAGTTCTTC; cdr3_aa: CASRERYNEQFF
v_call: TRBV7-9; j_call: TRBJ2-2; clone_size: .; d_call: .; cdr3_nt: TGTGCCAGCAGCTCCAGTAGGGAGACCGGGGAGCTGTTTTTT; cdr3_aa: CASSSSRETGELFF
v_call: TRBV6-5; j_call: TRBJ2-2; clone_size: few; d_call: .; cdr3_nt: TGTGCCAGCAGTTACCGGGGCGGGGAGCTGTTTTTT; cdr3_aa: CASSYRGGELFF
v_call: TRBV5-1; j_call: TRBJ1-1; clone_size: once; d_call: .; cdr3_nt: TGCGCCAGCAGCTTGAGGGGGAACACTGAAGCTTTCTTT; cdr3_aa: CASSLRGNTEAFF
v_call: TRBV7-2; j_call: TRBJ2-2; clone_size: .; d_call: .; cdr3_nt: TGTGCCAGCAGGAGGGGGAGTAGGGCCGGGGAGCTGTTTTTT; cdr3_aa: CASRRGSRAGELFF
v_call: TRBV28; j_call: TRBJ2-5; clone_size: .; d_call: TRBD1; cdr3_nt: TGTGCCAGCAGTTCGGGACAGGGGATTTTATACGAGACCCAGTACTTC; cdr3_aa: CASSSGQGILYETQYF
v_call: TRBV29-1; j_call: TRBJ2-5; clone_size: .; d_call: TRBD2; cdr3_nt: TGCAGCGTTGACCCCGGGACTAGCACCATTGGGACCCAGTACTTC; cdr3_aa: CSVDPGTSTIGTQYF
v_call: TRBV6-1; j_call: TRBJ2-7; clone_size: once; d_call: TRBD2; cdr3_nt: TGTGCCAGCAGTGAATGGGCTAGCGGGAGGGCGTACGAGCAGTACTTC; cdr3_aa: CASSEWASGRAYEQYF